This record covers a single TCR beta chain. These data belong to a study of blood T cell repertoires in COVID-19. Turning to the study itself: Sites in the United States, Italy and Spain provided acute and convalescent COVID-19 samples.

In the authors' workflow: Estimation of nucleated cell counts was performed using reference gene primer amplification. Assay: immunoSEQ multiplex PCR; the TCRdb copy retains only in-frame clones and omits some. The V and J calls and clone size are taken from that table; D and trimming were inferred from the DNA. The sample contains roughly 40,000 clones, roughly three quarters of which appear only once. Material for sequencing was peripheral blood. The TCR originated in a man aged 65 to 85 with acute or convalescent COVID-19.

CDR3 DNA sequence: TGTGCCAGCTCAGCCCAGGGGGCGTCGGGCAATCAGCCCCAGCATTTT. Amino acid sequence: CASSAQGASGNQPQHF. The rearrangement joins TRBV18 to TRBJ1-5; TRBD1 matches 8 bases. Germline values: CDR1 KGHSH, CDR2 LQKENI. This CDR3 is 16 amino acids long. J gave up 2 bases and V 5 bases, and 8 bases lay outside the gene matches. Together with reference TRBV18 and TRBJ1-5, the CDR3 gives the full variable domain: NAGVMQNPRHLVRRRGQEARLRCSPMKGHSHVYWYRQLPEEGLKFMVYLQKENIIDESGMPKERFSAEFPKEGPSILRIQQVVRGDSAAYFCASSAQGASGNQPQHFGDGTRLSIL.